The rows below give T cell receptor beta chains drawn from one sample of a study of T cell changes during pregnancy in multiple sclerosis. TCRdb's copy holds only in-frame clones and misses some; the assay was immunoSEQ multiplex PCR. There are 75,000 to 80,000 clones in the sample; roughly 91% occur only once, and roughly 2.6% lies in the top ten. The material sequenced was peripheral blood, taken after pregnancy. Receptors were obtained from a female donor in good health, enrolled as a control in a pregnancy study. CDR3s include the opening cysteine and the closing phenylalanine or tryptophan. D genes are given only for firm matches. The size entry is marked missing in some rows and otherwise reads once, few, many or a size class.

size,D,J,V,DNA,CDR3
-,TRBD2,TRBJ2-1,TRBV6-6,TGTGCCAGCAGCCTCCGATTAGCGGGAGACAATGAGCAGTTCTTC,CASSLRLAGDNEQFF
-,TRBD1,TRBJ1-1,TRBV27,TGTGCCAGCAGTTACCTTAGACCACAGGGGGTTGGCACTGAAGCTTTCTTT,CASSYLRPQGVGTEAFF
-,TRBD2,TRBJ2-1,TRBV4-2,TGTGCCAGCAGCCGGCTCGCGGGGGGGTACTACAATGAGCAGTTCTTC,CASSRLAGGYYNEQFF
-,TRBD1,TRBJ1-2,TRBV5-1,TGCGCCAGCAGCCCAGCCGGACAGGGCTCCCACTATGGCTACACCTTC,CASSPAGQGSHYGYTF
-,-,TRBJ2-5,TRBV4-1,TGCGCCAGCAGCCTTCTTGGACTCCCCCAAGAGACCCAGTACTTC,CASSLLGLPQETQYF
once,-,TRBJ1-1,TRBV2,TGTGCCAGCAGTTTGAGGACTTTAATGAACACTGAAGCTTTCTTT,CASSLRTLMNTEAFF
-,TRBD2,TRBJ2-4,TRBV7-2,TGTGCCAGCAGGCTTTCGGGGGGAAACATTCAGTACTTC,CASRLSGGNIQYF
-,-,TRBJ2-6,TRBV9,TGTGCCAGCAGCACCCGGGACTCTGGGGCCAACGTCCTGACTTTC,CASSTRDSGANVLTF
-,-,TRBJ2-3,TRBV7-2,TGTGCCAGCAGCTTAGCCCTGGGGCCCACAGATACGCAGTATTTT,CASSLALGPTDTQYF
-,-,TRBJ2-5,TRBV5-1,TGCGCCAGCAGCCCGGGGACTGCCGGCGGGGTTTGGGCGGAGACCCAGTACTTC,CASSPGTAGGVWAETQYF
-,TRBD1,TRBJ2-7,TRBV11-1,TGTGCCAGCAGTCCACAGGGGAATGGTTACGAGCAGTACTTC,CASSPQGNGYEQYF
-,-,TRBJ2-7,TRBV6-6,TGTGCCAGCAGTTACCGAACCCCGGCAGGGAAGTACGAGCAGTACTTC,CASSYRTPAGKYEQYF
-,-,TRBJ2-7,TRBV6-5,TGTGCCAGCAGTTACAAGGGGTTGGGAGGTTACGAGCAGTACTTC,CASSYKGLGGYEQYF
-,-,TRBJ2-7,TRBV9,TGTGCCAGCAGCGTATCTAAACTCGGACGGGGAGGAAGCTCCTACGAGCAGTACTTC,CASSVSKLGRGGSSYEQYF
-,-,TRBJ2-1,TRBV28,TGTGCCAGCAGGCCTACTAGGAACAATGAGCAGTTCTTC,CASRPTRNNEQFF
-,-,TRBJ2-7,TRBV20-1,TGCAGTGCTGAGGATGACGAGCAGTACTTC,CSAEDDEQYF
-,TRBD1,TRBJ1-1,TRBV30,TGTGCCTGGAGTAAACGAGGGACAGCGAACACTGAAGCTTTCTTT,CAWSKRGTANTEAFF